The present T cell receptor (beta chain) was sequenced within a study of blood T cell repertoires in COVID-19. V trimming: 3 bases; J trimming: 6 bases; junction bases outside the gene matches: 6. Germline-derived CDR1 and CDR2 are SGDLS and YYNGEE. The CDR3 has 14 amino acids. This table comes from immunoSEQ multiplex PCR, and its TCRdb copy is limited to in-frame clones, with some not included. This table has about 47,000 clones, around 90% appearing once. Specimen: peripheral blood. This receptor was identified in a man aged 50 to 59 with active COVID-19. The chain links TRBV9 to TRBJ1-2; 9 bases are shared with TRBD1. CDR3 DNA: TGTGCCAGCAGCGAGGGACAGGGTATGGATGGCTACACCTTC. Protein: CASSEGQGMDGYTF.